Reported below is one T cell receptor (beta chain). The antigen is unknown. Following an approximately 11-day culture, CD4+ T cells were purified. Trimming took 7 bases from V and 1 from J, leaving 24 bases between them. The CDR3 length is 17 residues. Germline loops: CDR1 SGHDT, CDR2 YYEEEE. This sample was included in a study of vaccination effects on CD4 cells after COVID-19. At the level of the study: Either the BNT162b2 or mRNA-1273 vaccine was given to participants in two doses.

The repertoire was sequenced with immunoSEQ multiplex PCR; TCRdb's copy has only in-frame clones and lacks some. The sample yields tens of thousands of clones, more than 55% seen once. This TCR was recovered from a human donor who received a COVID-19 vaccine. Sequences were derived from CD4+ T cells from PBMCs cultured without peptide, sampled before COVID-19 vaccination. The chain couples TRBV5-6 to TRBJ2-7; possibly TRBD1 or TRBD2 for D (6 bases each). The CDR3 sequence is CASGGPWSTSRSYEQYF. In nucleotides, the CDR3 is TGTGCCAGCGGGGGGCCATGGTCGACCTCCAGATCCTACGAGCAGTACTTC.